This TCR beta chain stems from a study of cytomegalovirus exposure and HLA in healthy donors. Study results and caveats: The majority of TCR sequences were rare, yet some public TCRs appeared in many donors. Several top significant clusters appeared, in a later analysis, to be linked to common viral pathogens. Immune exposure was documented only through CMV serostatus.

This CDR3 region has 12 residues. Germline V gives CDR1 MDHEN, CDR2 SYDVKM. With 5 bases removed from V and 11 bases from J, the gap between germline ends came to 16 bases. Of note for this clone: The antigen is undetermined.

PCR was performed using 60 Vbeta and 13 Jbeta primers. Measured with immunoSEQ multiplex PCR; TCRdb has only the in-frame clones, and not every one. This sample yields 120,000 to 150,000 clones, of which around 67% are seen a single time; about 1.5% belongs to the top ten. This TCR was recovered from a woman aged 18-35 years in good health and CMV-seronegative. Sequencing was performed on PBMCs. The V and J genes are TRBV28 and TRBJ2-7; perhaps TRBD2 as D (6 bases). The CDR3 sequence is CASSPGGNREYF. In DNA form, the CDR3 reads TGTGCCAGCAGTCCCGGGGGTAATCGCGAGTACTTC.